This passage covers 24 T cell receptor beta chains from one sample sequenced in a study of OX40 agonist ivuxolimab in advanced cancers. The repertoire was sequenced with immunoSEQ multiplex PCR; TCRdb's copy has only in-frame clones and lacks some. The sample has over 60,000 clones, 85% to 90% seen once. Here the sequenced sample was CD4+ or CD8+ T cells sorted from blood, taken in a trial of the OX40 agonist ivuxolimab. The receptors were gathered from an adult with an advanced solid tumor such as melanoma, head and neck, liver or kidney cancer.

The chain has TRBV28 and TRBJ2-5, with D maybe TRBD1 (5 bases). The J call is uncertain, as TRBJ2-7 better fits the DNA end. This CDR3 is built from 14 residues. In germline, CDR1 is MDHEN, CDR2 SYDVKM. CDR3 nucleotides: TGTGCCAGCACCCGTGGGGCATCCTCCTACGAGCAGTACTTC. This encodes CASTRGASSYEQYF.

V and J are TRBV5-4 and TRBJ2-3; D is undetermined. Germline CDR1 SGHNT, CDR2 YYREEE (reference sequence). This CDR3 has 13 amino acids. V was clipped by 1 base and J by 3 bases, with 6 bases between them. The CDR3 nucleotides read TGTGCCAGCAGCTTGTTTGGGACAGATACGCAGTATTTT. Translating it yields CASSLFGTDTQYF.

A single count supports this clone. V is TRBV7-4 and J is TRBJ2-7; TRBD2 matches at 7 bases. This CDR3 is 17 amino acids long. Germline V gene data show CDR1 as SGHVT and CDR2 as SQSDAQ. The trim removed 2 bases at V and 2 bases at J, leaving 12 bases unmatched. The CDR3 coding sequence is TGTGCCAGCAGCTTACCCTCGTGGCTAGCGGAGACCTACGAGCAGTACTTC. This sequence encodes CASSLPSWLAETYEQYF.

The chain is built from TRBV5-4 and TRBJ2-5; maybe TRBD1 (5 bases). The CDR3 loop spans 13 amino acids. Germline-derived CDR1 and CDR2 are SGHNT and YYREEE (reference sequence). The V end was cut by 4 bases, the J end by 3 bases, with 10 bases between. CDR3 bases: TGTGCCAGCAGCCTATCCAGGGAAGAGACCCAGTACTTC. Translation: CASSLSREETQYF. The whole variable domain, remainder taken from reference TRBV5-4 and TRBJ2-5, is ETGVTQSPTHLIKTRGQQVTLRCSSQSGHNTVSWYQQALGQGPQFIFQYYREEENGRGNFPPRFSGLQFPNYSSELNVNALELDDSALYLCASSLSREETQYFGPGTRLLVL.

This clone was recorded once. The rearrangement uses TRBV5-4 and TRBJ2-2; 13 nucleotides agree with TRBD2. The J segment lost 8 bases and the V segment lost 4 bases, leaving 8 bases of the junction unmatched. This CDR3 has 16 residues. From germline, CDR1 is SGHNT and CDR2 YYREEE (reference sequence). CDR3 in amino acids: CASSPGGLAGVGELFF. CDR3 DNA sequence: TGTGCCAGCAGCCCGGGCGGACTAGCGGGGGTAGGGGAGCTGTTTTTT.

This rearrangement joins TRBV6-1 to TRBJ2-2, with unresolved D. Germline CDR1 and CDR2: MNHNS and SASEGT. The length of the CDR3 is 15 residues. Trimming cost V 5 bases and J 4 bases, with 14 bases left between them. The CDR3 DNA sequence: TGTGCCAGCAGTCCCGGCAGGTTAAGCACCGGGGAGCTGTTTTTT. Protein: CASSPGRLSTGELFF.

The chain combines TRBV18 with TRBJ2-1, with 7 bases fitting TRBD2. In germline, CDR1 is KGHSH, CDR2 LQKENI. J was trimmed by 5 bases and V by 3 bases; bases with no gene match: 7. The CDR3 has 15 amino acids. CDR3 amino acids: CASSPMGGRNNEQFF. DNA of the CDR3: TGTGCCAGCTCACCGATGGGGGGGAGGAACAATGAGCAGTTCTTC.

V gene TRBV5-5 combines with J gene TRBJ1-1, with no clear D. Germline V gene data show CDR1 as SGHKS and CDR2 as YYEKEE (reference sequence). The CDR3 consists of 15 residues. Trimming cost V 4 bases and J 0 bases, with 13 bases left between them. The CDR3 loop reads CASSPGVALNTEAFF. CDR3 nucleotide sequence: TGTGCCAGCAGCCCCGGAGTGGCCCTGAACACTGAAGCTTTCTTT.

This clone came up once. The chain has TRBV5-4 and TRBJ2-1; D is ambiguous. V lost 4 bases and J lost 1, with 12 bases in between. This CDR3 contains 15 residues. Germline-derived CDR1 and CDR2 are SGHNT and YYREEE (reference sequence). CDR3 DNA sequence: TGTGCCAGCAGCCCCCGGATGGAATCCTACAATGAGCAGTTCTTC. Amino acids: CASSPRMESYNEQFF. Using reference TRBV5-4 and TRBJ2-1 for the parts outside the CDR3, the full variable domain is ETGVTQSPTHLIKTRGQQVTLRCSSQSGHNTVSWYQQALGQGPQFIFQYYREEENGRGNFPPRFSGLQFPNYSSELNVNALELDDSALYLCASSPRMESYNEQFFGPGTRLTVL.

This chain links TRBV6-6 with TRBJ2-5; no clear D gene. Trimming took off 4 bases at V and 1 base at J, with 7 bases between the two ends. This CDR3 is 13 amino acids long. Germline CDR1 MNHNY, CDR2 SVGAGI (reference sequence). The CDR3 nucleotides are TGTGCCAGCAGTTTTCGGCCCCAAGAGACCCAGTACTTC. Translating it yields CASSFRPQETQYF.

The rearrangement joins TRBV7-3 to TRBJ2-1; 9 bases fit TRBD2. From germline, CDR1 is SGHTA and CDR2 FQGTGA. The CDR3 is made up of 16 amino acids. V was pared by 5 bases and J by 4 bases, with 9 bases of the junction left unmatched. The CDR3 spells CASSPSVSGSYNEQFF. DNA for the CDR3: TGTGCCAGCAGCCCCTCTGTTAGCGGGAGTTACAATGAGCAGTTCTTC.

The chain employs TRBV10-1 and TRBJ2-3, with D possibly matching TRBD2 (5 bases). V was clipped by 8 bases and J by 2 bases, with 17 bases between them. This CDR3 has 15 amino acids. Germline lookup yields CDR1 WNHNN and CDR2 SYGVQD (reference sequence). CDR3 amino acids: CASQPGKGLTDTQYF. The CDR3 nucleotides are TGCGCCAGCCAACCCGGGAAGGGTCTCACAGATACGCAGTATTTT.

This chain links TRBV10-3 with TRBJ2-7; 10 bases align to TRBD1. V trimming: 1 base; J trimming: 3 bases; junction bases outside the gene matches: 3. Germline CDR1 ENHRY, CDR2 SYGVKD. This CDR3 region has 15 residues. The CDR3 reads CAISELGQGNYEQYF. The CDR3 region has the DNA TGTGCCATCAGTGAGTTGGGACAGGGGAACTACGAGCAGTACTTC.

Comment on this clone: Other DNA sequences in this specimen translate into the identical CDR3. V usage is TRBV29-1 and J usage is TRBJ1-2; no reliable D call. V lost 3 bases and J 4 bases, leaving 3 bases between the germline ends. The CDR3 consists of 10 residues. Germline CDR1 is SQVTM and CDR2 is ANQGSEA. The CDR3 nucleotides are TGCAGCGTTGACTCCTATGGCTACACCTTC. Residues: CSVDSYGYTF.

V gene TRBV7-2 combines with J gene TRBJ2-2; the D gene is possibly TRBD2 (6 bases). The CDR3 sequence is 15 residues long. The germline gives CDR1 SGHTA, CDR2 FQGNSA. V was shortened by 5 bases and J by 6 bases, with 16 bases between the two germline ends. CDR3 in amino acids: CASSPGSTPAGELFF. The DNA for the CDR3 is TGTGCCAGCAGCCCCGGGAGTACCCCCGCCGGGGAGCTGTTTTTT.

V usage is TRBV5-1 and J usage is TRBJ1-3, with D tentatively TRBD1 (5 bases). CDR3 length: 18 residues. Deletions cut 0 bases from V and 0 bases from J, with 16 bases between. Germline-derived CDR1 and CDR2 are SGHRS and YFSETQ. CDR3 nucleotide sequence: TGCGCCAGCAGCTTGGCGGGGACGGCCACAGCCTCTGGAAACACCATATATTTT. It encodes CASSLAGTATASGNTIYF.

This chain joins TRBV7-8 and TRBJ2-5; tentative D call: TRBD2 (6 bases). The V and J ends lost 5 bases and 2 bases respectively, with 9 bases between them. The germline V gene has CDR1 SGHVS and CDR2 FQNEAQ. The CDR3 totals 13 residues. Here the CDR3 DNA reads TGTGCCAGCAGCACCGGGACTCAAGAGACCCAGTACTTC. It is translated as CASSTGTQETQYF.

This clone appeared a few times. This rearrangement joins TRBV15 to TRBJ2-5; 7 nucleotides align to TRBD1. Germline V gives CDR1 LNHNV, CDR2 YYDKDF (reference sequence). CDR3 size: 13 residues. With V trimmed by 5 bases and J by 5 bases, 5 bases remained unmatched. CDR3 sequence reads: CATSRQGLETQYF. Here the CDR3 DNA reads TGTGCCACCAGCCGACAGGGTTTGGAGACCCAGTACTTC.

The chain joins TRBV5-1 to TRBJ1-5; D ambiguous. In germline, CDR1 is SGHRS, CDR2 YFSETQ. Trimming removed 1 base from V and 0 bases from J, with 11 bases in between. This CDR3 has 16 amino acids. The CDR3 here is CASSLTELNSNQPQHF. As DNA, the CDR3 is TGCGCCAGCAGCTTGACGGAGCTAAATAGCAATCAGCCCCAGCATTTT. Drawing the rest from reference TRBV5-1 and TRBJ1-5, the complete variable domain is KAGVTQTPRYLIKTRGQQVTLSCSPISGHRSVSWYQQTPGQGLQFLFEYFSETQRNKGNFPGRFSGRQFSNSRSEMNVSTLELGDSALYLCASSLTELNSNQPQHFGDGTRLSIL.

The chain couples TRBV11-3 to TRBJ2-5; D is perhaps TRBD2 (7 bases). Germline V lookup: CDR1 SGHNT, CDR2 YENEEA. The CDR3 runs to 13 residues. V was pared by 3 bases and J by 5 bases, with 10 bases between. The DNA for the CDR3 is TGTGCCAGCAGCTTTGGGGGGGCTGAGACCCAGTACTTC. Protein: CASSFGGAETQYF.

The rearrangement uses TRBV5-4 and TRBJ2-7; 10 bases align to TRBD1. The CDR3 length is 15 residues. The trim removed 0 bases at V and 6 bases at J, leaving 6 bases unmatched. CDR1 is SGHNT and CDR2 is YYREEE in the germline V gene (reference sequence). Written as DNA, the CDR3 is TGTGCCAGCAGCTTGGAAGGGACAGGGGTGGGCGAGCAGTACTTC. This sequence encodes CASSLEGTGVGEQYF.

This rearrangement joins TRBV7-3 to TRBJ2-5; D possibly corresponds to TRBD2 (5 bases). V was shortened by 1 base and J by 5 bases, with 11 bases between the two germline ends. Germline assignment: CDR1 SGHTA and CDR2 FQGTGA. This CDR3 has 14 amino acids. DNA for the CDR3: TGTGCCAGCAGCTTAAAAGGGAGATCGGAGACCCAGTACTTC. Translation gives CASSLKGRSETQYF.

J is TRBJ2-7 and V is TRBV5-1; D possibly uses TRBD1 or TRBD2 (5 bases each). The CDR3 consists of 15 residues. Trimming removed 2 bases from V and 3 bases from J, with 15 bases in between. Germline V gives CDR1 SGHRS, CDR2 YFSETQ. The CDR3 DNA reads TGCGCCAGCAGCTTAGGGACGCCGCCCGGCTACGAGCAGTACTTC. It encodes CASSLGTPPGYEQYF.

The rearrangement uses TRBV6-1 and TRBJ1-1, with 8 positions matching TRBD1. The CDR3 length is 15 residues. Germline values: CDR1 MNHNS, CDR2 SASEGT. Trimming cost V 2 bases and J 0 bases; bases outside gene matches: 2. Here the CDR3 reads CASSERDRLNTEAFF. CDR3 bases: TGTGCCAGCAGTGAACGGGACAGGCTGAACACTGAAGCTTTCTTT.